This T cell receptor (beta chain) was identified in a study of cytomegalovirus exposure and HLA in healthy donors. Study-level points and caveats: The number of N-insertions in an Asian-associated ancestry cluster was reportedly below the roughly 670-donor mean in a later analysis. Listed as cytomegalovirus-associated were 150 to 200 TCR beta chains.

Comment on this clone: What it recognizes is unknown.

With 60 Vbeta and 13 Jbeta primers, the PCR was carried out. Source study methods: Among the unique TCR beta chains that a later analysis counted, about 81 million in all, around 11 million were shared. Using immunoSEQ multiplex PCR, the repertoire was profiled, and TCRdb retains in-frame clones only, with some absent. V and J calls and clone size are those listed in that table; D and trimming were worked out from the DNA. The sample yields 100,000 to 150,000 clones, 74% seen once. The V end lost 7 bases, the J end lost 0 bases, and 15 bases lay between the germline ends. Germline V lookup: CDR1 MDHEN, CDR2 SYDVKM. The CDR3 runs 16 residues. This cohort consisted of healthy bone marrow donors.

The receptor was isolated from a woman between 45 and 65 years old in good health and CMV-seropositive. The sample consisted of PBMCs. The chain links TRBV28 to TRBJ1-4, with D maybe TRBD1 (6 bases). CDR3 coding DNA: TGTGCCAGCACCGAGACAGGCGGAGCAACTAATGAAAAACTGTTTTTT. As protein: CASTETGGATNEKLFF.